This is a list of T cell receptor beta chains from one sample in a study of cytomegalovirus exposure and HLA in healthy donors. This table comes from immunoSEQ multiplex PCR, and its TCRdb copy is limited to in-frame clones, with some not included. Here the sample table reports around 190,000 clones. Sequenced material: PBMCs. The receptors stem from a woman aged 25 to 39 in good health and CMV-seropositive. CDR3s include the opening cysteine and the closing phenylalanine or tryptophan. A D gene is named only where the DNA matches it firmly.

V	J	D	CDR3	DNA
TRBV6-5	TRBJ2-7	NA	CASSYSRAGSYEQYF	TGTGCCAGCAGTTACTCCCGTGCAGGATCCTACGAGCAGTACTTC
TRBV27	TRBJ2-7	TRBD1	CASRLTGGFSYEQYF	TGTGCCAGCAGGTTAACAGGGGGCTTCTCCTACGAGCAGTACTTC
TRBV7-9	TRBJ2-3	TRBD1	CASRDRDRVTDTQYF	TGTGCCAGCAGGGACCGGGACAGGGTCACAGATACGCAGTATTTT
TRBV7-8	TRBJ1-5	NA	CASSLVAVNSNQPQHF	TGTGCCAGCAGCTTAGTGGCGGTAAATAGCAATCAGCCCCAGCATTTT
TRBV5-4	TRBJ2-4	TRBD2	CASSWGWGLAVFLAKNIQYF	TGTGCCAGCAGCTGGGGGTGGGGACTAGCGGTCTTCTTAGCCAAAAACATTCAGTACTTC
TRBV5-1	TRBJ1-2	NA	CASSPDNNYGYTF	TGCGCCAGCAGCCCCGACAATAACTATGGCTACACCTTC
TRBV25-1	TRBJ2-7	NA	CASSEYAGWEQYF	TGTGCCAGCAGTGAATATGCGGGGTGGGAGCAGTACTTC
TRBV5-1	TRBJ1-6	TRBD1	CASSYGQGRNSPLHF	TGCGCCAGCAGCTACGGACAGGGTCGGAATTCACCCCTCCACTTT
TRBV21-1	TRBJ2-6	NA	CAMGQRHPSGANVLTF	TGTGCCATGGGACAGCGCCATCCGTCTGGGGCCAACGTCCTGACTTTC
TRBV5-4	TRBJ2-1	NA	CASSSDSRSYNEQFF	TGTGCCAGCAGCTCGGACAGCCGCTCCTACAATGAGCAGTTCTTC
TRBV29-1	TRBJ1-2	TRBD1	CSVMTGGVYDGYTF	TGCAGCGTTATGACAGGGGGCGTATACGATGGCTACACCTTC
TRBV11-2	TRBJ2-2	NA	CASSLNNAGELFF	TGTGCCAGCAGCCTCAACAACGCCGGGGAGCTGTTTTTT
TRBV6-5	TRBJ2-7	NA	CASSWEGGRQSYEQYF	TGTGCCAGCAGTTGGGAAGGCGGGCGGCAAAGCTACGAGCAGTACTTC
TRBV5-1	TRBJ2-3	TRBD2	CASAGLAGGTDTQYF	TGCGCCAGCGCGGGACTAGCGGGAGGTACAGATACGCAGTATTTT
TRBV19	TRBJ2-1	NA	CASSIRNEQFF	TGTGCCAGTAGTATACGGAATGAGCAGTTCTTC